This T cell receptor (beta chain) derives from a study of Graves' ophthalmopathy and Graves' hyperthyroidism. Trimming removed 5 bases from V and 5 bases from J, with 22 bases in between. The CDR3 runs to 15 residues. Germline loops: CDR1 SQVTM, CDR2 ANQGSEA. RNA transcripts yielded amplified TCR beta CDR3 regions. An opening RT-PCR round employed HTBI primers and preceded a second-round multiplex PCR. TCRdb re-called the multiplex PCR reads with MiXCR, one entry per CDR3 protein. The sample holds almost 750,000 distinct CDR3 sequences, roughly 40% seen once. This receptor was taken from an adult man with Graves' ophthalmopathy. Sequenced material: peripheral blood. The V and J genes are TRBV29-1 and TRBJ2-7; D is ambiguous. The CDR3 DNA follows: TGCAGCGTTTCGTCAGGCTCTGGAAACACCGACGAGCAGTACTTC. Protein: CSVSSGSGNTDEQYF.